This record concerns one T cell receptor (beta chain) sequence. In this sample, this clonotype turned up a few times. Its antigen is currently not known. No much larger clonotype is one base removed from it; base qualities were not supplied. The data belong to a study of blood T cells in healthy people across ages (dated by TCRdb to between 2014 and 2016). In the study overall: In model experiments, roughly one uniquely barcoded TCR beta cDNA molecule per two T cells was captured by template switching. To track age-related changes in TCR beta repertoire diversity, the study relied on deep sequencing normalized with unique cDNA molecular identifiers. Donors were grouped into four age groups: young (average approximately 15 years), middle-aged (39), aged (around 60) and long-lived (approximately 75). To avoid experimental bias, donors of different ages were randomly spread across the sequencing lanes. The study analyzed two additional independent replicas of 1 million unique cDNA reads from the same blood draw for two donors, one aged 18 to 29 and one aged 80 or older.

Donors were 39 systemically healthy Caucasian individuals from Russia aged roughly 6 to 100 years. Ten milliliters of peripheral blood were drawn from each donor into EDTA-treated Vacutainer tubes. Ficoll-Paque density-gradient centrifugation was used to isolate PBMCs, with at least 6.5 million per sample. Trizol reagent was used to extract total RNA from PBMCs, with at least 6 micrograms per sample. The percentages of naive CD45RAhigh/CD27high T cells were determined by flow cytometry on a PBMC aliquot from every donor. The CDR3 contains 15 residues, cysteine and phenylalanine counted. Just the 45-base CDR3 DNA is kept, in frame starting at base 1. V and J are truncated by 8 bases and 0 bases respectively, leaving an intervening sequence of 15 bases. Reading the germline V gene gives CDR1 MNHNS and CDR2 SASEGT. Receptor amplification or capture employed 5' RACE. For sequencing, an Illumina HiSeq 2500 was employed. A second roughly 6 to 12 cycle PCR used a sample-barcoded 5' primer and a J-beta primer mix. Each TCR beta cDNA molecule received a unique molecular identifier from a template-switch 5' adaptor carrying 12 random nucleotides. At least 2.5 million CDR3-containing paired-end reads were obtained from each sample. The Mint cDNA synthesis kit, primed by a TRBC-specific oligonucleotide, was used to synthesize first-strand cDNA from all RNA. All cDNA was treated with uracil-DNA glycosylase and then went through a first 18-cycle PCR with the universal primers M1SS and BC2_uni_R. The authors processed their data as follows. For normalization, 1 million high-quality reads were randomly selected from each sample, with every read carrying a distinct molecular identifier. Instead of being binned into consensus sequences, reads that shared molecular identifiers were thrown out. MiTCR, run with a Q25 quality threshold and the strictest error-elimination algorithm, handled CDR3 identification, clonotype clustering and error correction. A nonparametric unseen species model with Euler transformation was used to estimate a lower bound on total TCR beta diversity. Using fastp at Q25 and MiXCR, TCRdb reprocessed the public reads and kept productive beta chains. Entries are consolidated by CDR3 protein sequence, retaining the most common genes and DNA. For this entry, the V and J calls and clone size follow TCRdb and not the study's own pipeline. Across this sample there are more than 800,000 distinct CDR3 sequences, with more than 25% seen only once. The top ten clones comprise about 18% of the sample.

General findings and caveats noted by the study authors: The percentage of naive T cells measured by flow cytometry correlated strongly with observed TCR beta diversity. Bulk unsorted PBMC profiling prevented conclusive comparison of naive and antigen-experienced compartments. As age increased, observed TCR beta diversity per million T cells dropped in a roughly linear way, and a significant reduction was already evident by age about 40. Because donor CMV infection status was unknown, age-related changes in expanded clonotypes were potentially confounded. Compared with the aged group, the long-lived group had more naive CD4+ T cells, fewer expanded clones and increased TCR diversity, suggesting age selection. Estimates of total diversity based on one million sequenced T cells were considered lower bounds and underestimates.

Here the chain combines TRBV6-1 and TRBJ2-3; possibly the D gene is TRBD1, per 6 matching bases. Sequenced: blood. The TCR comes from a woman older than 75 in good health. The CDR3 region: CASARVGQSTDTQYF. The DNA reads as follows: TGTGCCAGCGCTCGGGTGGGACAAAGCACAGATACGCAGTATTTT.